One sample yielded the 25 T cell receptor beta chains listed below, sequenced in a study of T cell responses to AZD1222 COVID-19 vaccine. Only in-frame clones appear in the TCRdb table, and some are missing; sequencing was by immunoSEQ multiplex PCR. Of approximately 96,000 clones detected, roughly 86% appear once; the ten largest clones hold 5.6%. Sequenced material: peripheral blood, taken 28 days after the second AZD1222 dose. These TCRs come from an adult who received the AZD1222 COVID-19 vaccine.

The chain has TRBV28 and TRBJ1-1; TRBD1 might be the D (6 bases). CDR3 size: 14 residues. V was clipped by 3 bases and J by 3 bases, with 11 bases between them. Germline assignment: CDR1 MDHEN and CDR2 SYDVKM. CDR3 DNA sequence: TGTGCCAGCAGTTTTGGGGGCAGGGACACTGAAGCTTTCTTT. Translating gives CASSFGGRDTEAFF.

This sequence joins TRBV10-3 and TRBJ2-2; 9 bases align to TRBD2. Germline CDR1 is ENHRY and CDR2 is SYGVKD. With V trimmed by 0 bases and J by 6 bases, 8 bases remained unmatched. The CDR3 is made up of 17 amino acids. The CDR3 is CAISESIASGVAGELFF. CDR3 nucleotides: TGTGCCATCAGTGAGTCGATTGCTAGCGGGGTGGCCGGGGAGCTGTTTTTT.

V usage is TRBV6-2 or TRBV6-3 and J usage is TRBJ2-1; no clear D gene. Per the germline V gene, CDR1 is MNHEY and CDR2 is SVGEGT. The CDR3 contains 15 residues. Deletions cut 0 bases from V and 2 bases from J, with 8 bases between. The CDR3 nucleotides are TGTGCCAGCAGTTACTCTCCGCAGACCTACAATGAGCAGTTCTTC. Amino acids: CASSYSPQTYNEQFF.

This chain links TRBV7-4 with TRBJ2-2; 9 bases align to TRBD1. Looked up from germline, CDR1 is SGHVT and CDR2 is SQSDAQ. The ends lost 5 bases at V and 5 bases at J; junction bases unmatched: 6. There are 15 residues in the CDR3. CDR3 DNA: TGTGCCAGCAGCAAATGGACAGGGGAGACCGGGGAGCTGTTTTTT. It translates to CASSKWTGETGELFF.

CDR3 DNA: TGTGCCAGCAGCCCGGGAGTTTTGTCCTACGAGCAGTACTTC. Amino acids: CASSPGVLSYEQYF. V and J are TRBV11-1 and TRBJ2-7; perhaps TRBD2 as D (6 bases). Germline CDR1 and CDR2: SGHAT and FQDESV (reference sequence). Trimming cost V 5 bases and J 1 base, with 12 bases left between them. This CDR3 has 14 residues.

This rearrangement joins TRBV5-1 to TRBJ2-7; D may be TRBD1 or TRBD2 (5 bases each). Germline CDR1 and CDR2: SGHRS and YFSETQ. The ends were cut back, 7 bases at V and 6 bases at J, with 20 bases in the middle. The CDR3 length is 14 residues. The CDR3 sequence is CASGSRVDGGEQYF. The CDR3 bases are TGCGCCAGCGGGAGCAGGGTTGATGGGGGCGAGCAGTACTTC.

The chain is built from TRBV5-5 and TRBJ1-1, with 8 bases that match TRBD1. CDR1 SGHKS and CDR2 YYEKEE come from the germline V gene (reference sequence). Germline trimming cut 3 bases from V and 6 bases from J; bases unmatched to any gene: 7. The CDR3 extends over 14 amino acids. CDR3 residues: CASSWAGGLSEAFF. The CDR3 nucleotides read TGTGCCAGCAGCTGGGCAGGGGGCCTTTCTGAAGCTTTCTTT.

J is TRBJ2-1 and V is TRBV3-1 (or the pseudogene TRBV3-2); D assignment may be TRBD1 or TRBD2 (5 bases each). CDR3 length: 13 amino acids. Trimming removed 3 bases at V and 7 bases at J, with 10 bases between. Per germline, CDR1 LGHDT and CDR2 YNNKEL (reference sequence). This CDR3 is CASSQGVSNEQFF. The CDR3 DNA sequence: TGTGCCAGCAGCCAGGGGGTATCTAATGAGCAGTTCTTC.

The chain couples TRBV6-5 to TRBJ2-3, with no clear D. V was shortened by 6 bases and J by 0 bases, with 4 bases between the two germline ends. The germline V gene encodes CDR1 MNHEY and CDR2 SVGAGI. CDR3 length: 12 amino acids. The CDR3 region is CASSSSTDTQYF. For the CDR3, the DNA is TGTGCCAGCAGCTCAAGCACAGATACGCAGTATTTT.

Comments on this clone: Compared with germline, one end of the junction differs, possibly owing to a read error. The chain carries TRBV7-7 and TRBJ2-5; 8 bases line up with TRBD2. This CDR3 has 15 residues. CDR1 and CDR2 (germline): SSHAT, FNYEAQ (reference sequence). The CDR3 region has the DNA TGTGCTAGCAGCCACGGGGGGGGAAGGGAAGAGACCCAGTACTTC. It encodes CASSHGGGREETQYF.

The chain couples TRBV20-1 to TRBJ2-1; D unresolved. Per the germline V gene, CDR1 is DFQATT and CDR2 is SNEGSKA (reference sequence). The V end was cut by 5 bases, the J end by 7 bases, with 9 bases between. The CDR3 spans 11 residues. The CDR3 sequence is CSALLGNEQFF. CDR3 DNA: TGCAGTGCTCTACTGGGGAATGAGCAGTTCTTC.

V usage is TRBV7-8 and J usage is TRBJ1-4; D unclear. From germline, CDR1 is SGHVS and CDR2 FQNEAQ. The CDR3 length is 16 residues. V was pared by 2 bases and J by 4 bases, with 14 bases between. CDR3 region: CASSLRVRESNEKLFF. CDR3 nucleotides: TGTGCCAGCAGCTTAAGGGTTCGGGAGAGTAATGAAAAACTGTTTTTT.

The chain couples TRBV19 to TRBJ1-1; 8 nucleotides line up with TRBD1. The CDR3 has 15 amino acids. The V and J ends lost 6 bases and 4 bases, in that order; junction bases with no gene match: 10. CDR1 LNHDA and CDR2 SQIVND come from the germline V gene (reference sequence). This chain's CDR3 is CASSNRGTGATEAFF. In nucleotides, the CDR3 is TGTGCCAGTAGCAACAGGGGGACCGGGGCCACTGAAGCTTTCTTT.

This clone has more than one count but fewer than ten. V usage is TRBV7-9 and J usage is TRBJ1-2; D gene ambiguous. Trimming stripped 1 base from V and 8 bases from J, with 5 bases between. CDR3 size: 11 residues. Germline V gives CDR1 SEHNR, CDR2 FQNEAQ (reference sequence). The CDR3 region is CASSLGLGYTF. The DNA of the CDR3 is TGTGCCAGCAGCTTAGGTCTGGGCTACACCTTC.

This clone was counted once. This sequence joins TRBV28 and TRBJ1-2; 9 bases match TRBD1. V shed 4 bases and J 1 base; nucleotides not matched to a gene: 4. Germline V gene lookup returns CDR1 MDHEN and CDR2 SYDVKM. CDR3 size: 15 residues. The CDR3 DNA reads as TGTGCCAGCAGTTCCCCGACAGGGGGTAACTATGGCTACACCTTC. It translates to CASSSPTGGNYGYTF.

In this sample, this clone turned up once. V is TRBV11-2 and J is TRBJ1-2, with a possible D match to TRBD1 (6 bases). The CDR3 sequence is 15 residues long. Trimming removed 5 bases from V and 2 bases from J, with 15 bases in between. CDR1 is SGHAT and CDR2 is FQNNGV in the germline V gene. Here the CDR3 reads CASSQGQQRNYGYTF. The CDR3 DNA is TGTGCCAGCAGCCAAGGACAGCAGAGGAACTATGGCTACACCTTC. Filled out from reference TRBV11-2 and TRBJ1-2, the complete variable domain reads EAGVAQSPRYKIIEKRQSVAFWCNPISGHATLYWYQQILGQGPKLLIQFQNNGVVDDSQLPKDRFSAERLKGVDSTLKIQPAKLEDSAVYLCASSQGQQRNYGYTFGSGTRLTVV.

The gene calls are TRBV6-4 and TRBJ2-2, with TRBD2 identical over 11 bases. The ends lost 0 bases at V and 5 bases at J; junction bases unmatched: 8. Germline values: CDR1 MRHNA, CDR2 SNTAGT. CDR3 size: 18 residues. The CDR3 DNA is TGTGCCAGCAGTGACTCGGGCCTAGCGGGAGGCCCTACCGGGGAGCTGTTTTTT. Translated, it gives CASSDSGLAGGPTGELFF.

The chain has TRBV28 and TRBJ1-2; the D is unclear. This CDR3 region has 13 residues. V was trimmed by 8 bases and J by 1 base, leaving 11 bases between them. Germline lookup yields CDR1 MDHEN and CDR2 SYDVKM. CDR3 region: CASLRAVNYGYTF. DNA for the CDR3: TGTGCCAGCCTGAGGGCGGTTAACTATGGCTACACCTTC.

The rearrangement uses TRBV6-5 and TRBJ2-1, with D perhaps assigned TRBD1 or TRBD2 (8 bases each). The V gene lost 7 bases and the J gene lost 8 bases, with 21 bases spanning the gap. Germline V CDR1 and CDR2: MNHEY, SVGAGI. The CDR3 contains 15 residues. CDR3 residues: CASTDSGTGVHEQFF. The CDR3 nucleotides read TGTGCCAGCACCGATAGCGGGACAGGAGTCCATGAGCAGTTCTTC.

The chain joins TRBV10-1 to TRBJ2-3; D perhaps matches TRBD2 (5 bases). The CDR3 is 16 amino acids. The ends were cut back, 4 bases at V and 3 bases at J, with 17 bases in the middle. Germline V gives CDR1 WNHNN, CDR2 SYGVQD (reference sequence). CDR3 nucleotide sequence: TGCGCCAGCAGTGCCCTATATGGGAGAGGGACAGATACGCAGTATTTT. Translated, it gives CASSALYGRGTDTQYF.

The CDR3 sequence is CASSYRGRGTDTQYF. CDR3 DNA: TGTGCCAGCAGTTATCGAGGGCGTGGCACAGATACGCAGTATTTT. The gene calls are TRBV6-5 and TRBJ2-3; tentatively, D is TRBD2 (5 bases). V was shortened by 3 bases and J by 1 base, with 11 bases between the two germline ends. This CDR3 has 15 amino acids. In germline, CDR1 is MNHEY, CDR2 SVGAGI.

The chain employs TRBV19 and TRBJ1-5, with 7 bases lining up with TRBD1. The CDR3 consists of 15 residues. From germline, CDR1 is LNHDA and CDR2 SQIVND (reference sequence). The V gene end was trimmed by 5 bases and the J gene end by 9 bases; junction bases not matched to a gene: 13. CDR3 coding DNA: TGTGCCAGTAGTCCCTTCCAGGGGGAGTCGAGGCCCCAGCATTTT. Translation gives CASSPFQGESRPQHF.

The chain has TRBV9 and TRBJ2-3, with 7 bases identical to TRBD2. CDR3 length: 16 residues. Germline assignment: CDR1 SGDLS and CDR2 YYNGEE. V lost 3 bases to trimming and J lost 3 bases; unmatched junction nucleotides: 10. CDR3 DNA: TGTGCCAGCAGCGCAGCGGGGACCTACGTTACAGATACGCAGTATTTT. Translating it yields CASSAAGTYVTDTQYF. The full variable domain, its missing parts supplied by reference TRBV9 and TRBJ2-3, is DSGVTQTPKHLITATGQRVTLRCSPRSGDLSVYWYQQSLDQGLQFLIQYYNGEERAKGNILERFSAQQFPDLHSELNLSSLELGDSALYFCASSAAGTYVTDTQYFGPGTRLTVL.

The chain uses TRBV6-5 and TRBJ2-7, with TRBD2 matching 14 bases. The CDR3 has 15 residues. CDR1 MNHEY and CDR2 SVGAGI come from the germline V gene. The V gene end was trimmed by 5 bases and the J gene end by 7 bases; junction bases not matched to a gene: 7. For the CDR3, the DNA is TGTGCCAGCAGTCGACTAGCGGGAGGGCGTGGGGAGCAGTACTTC. It translates to CASSRLAGGRGEQYF.

The chain couples TRBV6-1 to TRBJ1-3; D ambiguous. The ends were cut back, 3 bases at V and 2 bases at J, with 11 bases in the middle. CDR3 length equals 15 residues. CDR1 MNHNS and CDR2 SASEGT come from the germline V gene. In DNA, the CDR3 is TGTGCCAGCAGTGAGGGCCTCGGCACTGGAAACACCATATATTTT. Translated, it gives CASSEGLGTGNTIYF.